One sample yielded the 25 T cell receptor beta chains listed below, sequenced in a study of shared clonotypes between healthy human individuals. Generated by immunoSEQ multiplex PCR, the TCRdb table keeps only in-frame clones and is missing some. The sample holds about 2,500,000 clones, over 85% seen once. Material: naive CD4+ T cells sorted from blood. Subset given: CD45RA+ positively selected. Receptors originate from a man younger than 35 in good health.

A word on this clone: This same CDR3 is encoded by further DNA sequences in the sample. The chain couples TRBV5-1 to TRBJ2-3; the match to TRBD2 covers 14 bases. V was clipped by 3 bases and J by 1 base; unmatched bases: 4. CDR3 length equals 17 residues. From germline, CDR1 is SGHRS and CDR2 YFSETQ. The DNA for the CDR3 is TGCGCCAGCAGCTCAGGACTAGCGGGAGGTGGCACAGATACGCAGTATTTT. This encodes CASSSGLAGGGTDTQYF.

This chain uses TRBV14 with TRBJ2-7; D possibly matches TRBD1 or TRBD2 (5 bases each). Trimming pared 0 bases from V and 2 bases from J, leaving 11 bases between. The germline V gene has CDR1 SGHDN and CDR2 FVKESK. The CDR3 is made up of 15 amino acids. The CDR3 loop reads CASSQEGRDPYEQYF. The CDR3 nucleotides are TGTGCCAGCAGCCAAGAGGGCAGGGACCCCTACGAGCAGTACTTC.

The chain joins TRBV28 to TRBJ2-7, with D maybe TRBD2 (6 bases). The germline V gene has CDR1 MDHEN and CDR2 SYDVKM. Trimming removed 3 bases from V and 6 bases from J, with 9 bases in between. The CDR3 totals 12 residues. CDR3 sequence (DNA): TGTGCCAGCAGTTTTCGGGGAGGCGAGCAGTACTTC. Residues: CASSFRGGEQYF.

The chain uses TRBV7-2 and TRBJ2-1; 10 bases match TRBD2. V lost 2 bases to trimming and J lost 9 bases; unmatched junction nucleotides: 7. The CDR3 loop spans 15 amino acids. Germline assignment: CDR1 SGHTA and CDR2 FQGNSA. The CDR3, as DNA: TGTGCCAGCAGCTTATGGAGCGGGGGGGTTGGTGAGCAGTTCTTC. Its protein product is CASSLWSGGVGEQFF.

This clone was picked up a small number of times. The chain carries TRBV9 and TRBJ1-6, with 7 positions matching TRBD1. The CDR3 length is 14 residues. With 3 bases clipped from V and 7 bases from J, the junction kept 4 bases outside the gene matches. CDR1 SGDLS and CDR2 YYNGEE come from the germline V gene. For the CDR3, the DNA is TGTGCCAGCAGCGGCCCGGGACAGAATTCACCCCTCCACTTT. Its protein is CASSGPGQNSPLHF.

Concerning this clone: The sample contains more than one DNA sequence encoding this CDR3. V gene TRBV5-1 combines with J gene TRBJ1-5; no clear D. This CDR3 region has 13 residues. Germline V gene lookup returns CDR1 SGHRS and CDR2 YFSETQ. V lost 1 base, J lost 2 bases, and 4 bases lay in between. CDR3 protein: CASSLSGNQPQHF. In nucleotides, the CDR3 is TGCGCCAGCAGCTTGAGTGGCAATCAGCCCCAGCATTTT. Full variable domain (missing parts from reference TRBV5-1 and TRBJ1-5): KAGVTQTPRYLIKTRGQQVTLSCSPISGHRSVSWYQQTPGQGLQFLFEYFSETQRNKGNFPGRFSGRQFSNSRSEMNVSTLELGDSALYLCASSLSGNQPQHFGDGTRLSIL.

The chain links TRBV7-2 to TRBJ1-1; possibly TRBD1 for D (6 bases). The germline V gene has CDR1 SGHTA and CDR2 FQGNSA. There are 14 residues in the CDR3. Trimming left V 5 bases short and J 3 bases short, with 13 bases between. The CDR3 here is CASSLSGVDTEAFF. The DNA for the CDR3 is TGTGCCAGCAGCCTATCAGGGGTGGACACTGAAGCTTTCTTT.

Note on this clone: Other DNA sequences from this sample encode an identical CDR3 as well. This chain links TRBV6-5 with TRBJ2-7, with TRBD1 identical over 12 bases. This CDR3 contains 15 residues. V shed 0 bases, J shed 6 bases, and the junction held 3 bases outside the gene matches. The germline V gene encodes CDR1 MNHEY and CDR2 SVGAGI. CDR3 sequence reads: CASSYSGQGASEQYF. DNA of the CDR3: TGTGCCAGCAGTTACTCGGGACAGGGGGCCAGCGAGCAGTACTTC.

The genes are TRBV7-2 and TRBJ2-7; 13 nucleotides agree with TRBD2. Per germline, CDR1 SGHTA and CDR2 FQGNSA. V shed 2 bases and J 0 bases; nucleotides not matched to a gene: 1. The CDR3 runs 16 residues. The CDR3 here is CASSLRLAGGSYEQYF. CDR3 DNA sequence: TGTGCCAGCAGCTTAAGACTAGCGGGGGGCTCCTACGAGCAGTACTTC.

J is TRBJ2-1 and V is TRBV7-8, with D possibly being TRBD2 (5 bases). Between the trimmed V and J ends, which lost 3 bases and 6 bases, there was a span of 15 bases. This CDR3 is 15 amino acids long. The V gene's germline CDR1 is SGHVS and CDR2 FQNEAQ. As DNA, the CDR3 is TGTGCCAGCAGCTTTGGAGGAGCAGGCGGCAATGAGCAGTTCTTC. This encodes CASSFGGAGGNEQFF.

The rearrangement joins TRBV11-2 to TRBJ2-1, with a tentative D call TRBD1 (5 bases). The CDR3 totals 14 residues. Germline CDR1 reads SGHAT; CDR2 reads FQNNGV. V gave up 3 bases and J gave up 7 bases, with 13 bases separating them. The DNA of the CDR3 is TGTGCCAGCAGCTTTCAGGGCGTTGTAAATGAGCAGTTCTTC. This encodes CASSFQGVVNEQFF.

V gene TRBV7-9 combines with J gene TRBJ2-3; weak D call: TRBD2 (5 bases). The germline V and J ends were trimmed by 1 base and 11 bases, with 13 bases remaining between them. Germline V gene data show CDR1 as SEHNR and CDR2 as FQNEAQ (reference sequence). The CDR3 is 13 residues long. This CDR3 reads CASSLGSWGEQYF. The CDR3 nucleotides read TGTGCCAGCAGCTTAGGCAGTTGGGGAGAGCAGTATTTT.

The chain couples TRBV6-5 to TRBJ1-1; D gene unclear. V was trimmed by 7 bases and J by 1 base, leaving 13 bases between them. The CDR3 totals 14 residues. Germline V CDR1 and CDR2: MNHEY, SVGAGI. The chain's CDR3 is CASTHSGRNTEAFF. CDR3 coding DNA: TGTGCCAGCACCCATTCCGGGAGGAACACTGAAGCTTTCTTT.

The rearrangement joins TRBV5-1 to TRBJ1-2; D is uncertain. V dropped 1 base and J dropped 8 bases, with 9 bases sitting between them. Per the germline V gene, CDR1 is SGHRS and CDR2 is YFSETQ. The CDR3 spans 12 residues. CDR3 in DNA: TGCGCCAGCAGCTTGCCGGGTCCAGGCTACACCTTC. The encoded protein is CASSLPGPGYTF.

Only a few counts were recorded for this clone. The V gene is TRBV2, the J gene TRBJ2-7; no reliable D call. This CDR3 spans 11 amino acids. V was pared by 7 bases and J by 2 bases, with 6 bases between. From germline, CDR1 is SNHLY and CDR2 FYNNEI. CDR3 residues: CASTEAYEQYF. The CDR3 DNA reads as TGTGCCAGCACCGAAGCCTACGAGCAGTACTTC. The whole variable domain, filled in from reference TRBV2 and TRBJ2-7, reads EPEVTQTPSHQVTQMGQEVILRCVPISNHLYFYWYRQILGQKVEFLVSFYNNEISEKSEIFDDQFSVERPDGSNFTLKIRSTKLEDSAMYFCASTEAYEQYFGPGTRLTVT.

Details on this clone: Distinct nucleotide sequences in the sample also encode this CDR3. J is TRBJ1-2 and V is TRBV25-1, with a weak D call TRBD1 (5 bases). In germline, CDR1 is MGHDK, CDR2 SYGVNS. V shed 2 bases and J shed 5 bases, with 15 bases lying between them. This CDR3 comprises 15 residues. The CDR3 sequence: CASSETNTRGYGYTF. The CDR3 DNA reads TGTGCCAGCAGTGAAACAAATACACGGGGGTATGGCTACACCTTC.

The V call is TRBV28, the J call TRBJ1-1; D gene uncertain. Trimming took 6 bases from V and 8 from J, leaving 10 bases between them. The CDR3 length is 11 residues. Germline assignment: CDR1 MDHEN and CDR2 SYDVKM. CDR3 amino acids: CASSSSSEAFF. In DNA form, the CDR3 reads TGTGCCAGCAGCTCTTCTTCCGAAGCTTTCTTT.

This chain connects TRBV7-2 to TRBJ1-2, with unresolved D. The germline gives CDR1 SGHTA, CDR2 FQGNSA. The CDR3 is made up of 13 amino acids. V dropped 4 bases and J dropped 4 bases, with 10 bases sitting between them. Written as DNA, the CDR3 is TGTGCCAGCAGCTCCCCTCACGTCTATGGCTACACCTTC. It specifies CASSSPHVYGYTF.

As for this clone: At one end, the junction sequence differs from germline, possibly due to a read error. This chain connects TRBV7-7 to TRBJ2-7, with a possible D match to TRBD2 (5 bases). This CDR3 has 13 residues. Per germline, CDR1 SSHAT and CDR2 FNYEAQ (reference sequence). CDR3 sequence (DNA): TGTGCTAGCAGCCCTCAGTTGGCGGGCGAGCAGTACTTC. This gives the protein CASSPQLAGEQYF.

The genes are TRBV5-4 and TRBJ2-1, with D unresolved. CDR1 and CDR2 (germline): SGHNT, YYREEE (reference sequence). This CDR3 is 15 amino acids long. Trimming shortened V by 3 bases and J by 4 bases, and 14 bases separated the two germline ends. The CDR3 loop reads CASSSQRNWYNEQFF. The CDR3 DNA reads TGTGCCAGCAGCTCCCAAAGGAACTGGTACAATGAGCAGTTCTTC.

The chain uses TRBV27 and TRBJ1-2; the D gene is possibly TRBD1 (5 bases). CDR3 size: 13 residues. CDR1 is MNHEY and CDR2 is SMNVEV in the germline V gene (reference sequence). The V gene lost 8 bases and the J gene lost 5 bases, with 15 bases spanning the gap. The CDR3 protein is CASGKTQGYGYTF. The CDR3 bases are TGTGCCAGCGGGAAGACTCAGGGATATGGCTACACCTTC.

The rearrangement links TRBV11-2 to TRBJ1-1; 8 bases fit TRBD1. V lost 0 bases and J lost 12; bases outside the gene matches: 3. This CDR3 is built from 12 residues. The germline V gene encodes CDR1 SGHAT and CDR2 FQNNGV. The CDR3 loop is CASSLEDRATFF. CDR3 nucleotide sequence: TGTGCCAGCAGCTTAGAGGACAGGGCAACTTTCTTT.

The chain carries TRBV10-2 and TRBJ1-1, with D possibly being TRBD1 (6 bases). Trimming stripped 4 bases from V and 0 bases from J, with 21 bases between. Germline loops: CDR1 WSHSY, CDR2 SAAADI. The CDR3 is 18 amino acids. The chain's CDR3 is CASSGGGRGTSLNTEAFF. The DNA of the CDR3 is TGCGCCAGCAGTGGCGGGGGGCGGGGTACCTCTTTGAACACTGAAGCTTTCTTT.

V usage is TRBV18 and J usage is TRBJ2-3; D is ambiguous. Germline lookup yields CDR1 KGHSH and CDR2 LQKENI. The CDR3 spans 15 residues. The germline V and J ends were trimmed by 3 bases and 0 bases, with 10 bases remaining between them. Here the CDR3 reads CASSPSITSTDTQYF. The CDR3 nucleotides are TGTGCCAGCTCACCTTCTATAACTAGCACAGATACGCAGTATTTT.

This chain uses TRBV7-9 with TRBJ2-1; D is ambiguous. V was trimmed by 5 bases and J by 8 bases, leaving 10 bases between them. Germline V CDR1 and CDR2: SEHNR, FQNEAQ (reference sequence). The CDR3 totals 12 residues. The CDR3 bases are TGTGCCAGCAGCCAAGGCGTGGATGAGCAGTTCTTC. Protein sequence: CASSQGVDEQFF.